The rows below give T cell receptor beta chains drawn from one sample of a study of beta chain features in type 1 diabetes. The method was immunoSEQ multiplex PCR; TCRdb's version includes in-frame clones alone and lacks a portion of them. This table has hundreds of thousands of clones, roughly an eighth appearing once. Sequencing was done on a sample of naive CD4+ T cells from blood. The receptors here all came from a man aged 18 to 30 with type 1 diabetes. Both conserved end residues are part of each CDR3. A D gene is named only where the DNA matches it firmly. Expanded clones get a size class; other rows say once, few or many, or leave the size out.

v_call	j_call	clone_size	d_call	cdr3_aa	cdr3_nt
TRBV5-1	TRBJ2-3	few	-	CASSLGQEEDTQYF	TGCGCCAGCAGCTTGGGACAAGAGGAGGATACGCAGTATTTT
TRBV2	TRBJ1-1	-	-	CASSEAYGKNTEAFF	TGTGCCAGCAGTGAAGCGTATGGCAAGAACACTGAAGCTTTCTTT
TRBV23-1	TRBJ1-1	few	-	CASSPGEQGRTEAFF	TGCGCCAGCAGCCCAGGGGAACAGGGAAGGACTGAAGCTTTCTTT
TRBV14	TRBJ1-5	-	-	CASSQDLGPQHF	TGTGCCAGCAGCCAAGACCTTGGACCCCAGCATTTT
TRBV7-2	TRBJ2-1	-	TRBD2	CASSSSLGLAGGGEQFF	TGTGCCAGCAGCTCCTCCCTGGGACTAGCGGGGGGTGGAGAGCAGTTCTTC
TRBV4-1	TRBJ2-7	-	TRBD1	CASSQDLERQGSYEQYF	TGCGCCAGCAGCCAAGATCTTGAGAGACAGGGCTCCTACGAGCAGTACTTC
TRBV19	TRBJ2-2	-	-	CASRLDRNTGELFF	TGTGCCAGTAGACTGGACAGGAACACCGGGGAGCTGTTTTTT
TRBV18	TRBJ1-1	few	-	CASSPRPTAPGTEAFF	TGTGCCAGCTCACCTCGACCGACAGCCCCGGGGACTGAAGCTTTCTTT
TRBV30	TRBJ1-2	-	-	CASPWRGQRYGYTF	TGTGCCTCCCCGTGGCGGGGTCAGAGGTACGGCTACACCTTC
TRBV4-1	TRBJ2-5	few	-	CASSQGRVRGQETQYF	TGCGCCAGCAGCCAAGGCCGGGTGAGGGGACAAGAGACCCAGTACTTC
TRBV28	TRBJ1-5	few	TRBD1	CASSLDRGLFQPQHF	TGTGCCAGCAGTTTGGACAGGGGGCTTTTCCAGCCCCAGCATTTT
TRBV25-1	TRBJ2-3	few	TRBD2	CASSEYRESGGGTDTQYF	TGTGCCAGCAGTGAATATCGTGAGAGCGGGGGGGGCACAGATACGCAGTATTTT
TRBV5-4	TRBJ1-2	few	-	CASSLTLGGGLGYTF	TGTGCCAGCAGCTTGACCCTGGGTGGTGGGCTTGGCTACACCTTC
TRBV6-1	TRBJ2-6	-	-	CASSVYSGANVLTF	TGTGCCAGCAGTGTCTATTCTGGGGCCAACGTCCTGACTTTC
TRBV30	TRBJ2-2	few	-	CAWTRAGPTGELFF	TGTGCCTGGACTCGGGCAGGGCCCACCGGGGAGCTGTTTTTT
TRBV18	TRBJ1-1	-	-	CASSPIQGATEAFF	TGTGCCAGCTCACCAATACAGGGCGCCACTGAAGCTTTCTTT
TRBV27	TRBJ1-6	-	-	CASSPPVGYNSPLHF	TGTGCCAGCAGTCCACCCGTGGGTTATAATTCACCCCTCCACTTT
TRBV5-1	TRBJ1-2	few	-	CASSLTSYASYTF	TGCGCCAGCAGCCTTACGTCCTACGCGAGCTACACCTTC
TRBV25-1	TRBJ1-2	few	-	CASSPDMEGGYTF	TGTGCCAGCAGCCCTGATATGGAGGGTGGCTACACCTTC
TRBV23-1	TRBJ1-4	-	-	CASSQFRAGSNEKLFF	TGCGCCAGCAGTCAATTTAGGGCAGGAAGTAATGAAAAACTGTTTTTT
TRBV5-1	TRBJ1-1	few	-	CASSLDGGTEAFF	TGCGCCAGCAGCTTGGATGGGGGCACTGAAGCTTTCTTT
TRBV4-1	TRBJ1-4	-	-	CASSQEGLRKLFF	TGCGCCAGCAGCCAAGAGGGTTTACGAAAACTGTTTTTT
TRBV9	TRBJ2-3	few	TRBD2	CASSVGASGGPSTDTQYF	TGTGCCAGCAGCGTAGGGGCTAGCGGGGGGCCTAGCACAGATACGCAGTATTTT
TRBV6-5	TRBJ2-1	-	TRBD2	CASSRSGGDNEQFF	TGTGCCAGCAGTCGAAGCGGGGGGGACAATGAGCAGTTCTTC
TRBV5-6	TRBJ2-3	few	TRBD2	CASSSSSGSTDTQYF	TGTGCCAGCAGCTCCTCTAGCGGGAGCACAGATACGCAGTATTTT
TRBV5-4	TRBJ2-5	-	-	CASSLGHEETQYF	TGTGCCAGCAGCTTGGGACATGAGGAGACCCAGTACTTC
TRBV6-1	TRBJ2-4	-	-	CASSEQAKNIQYF	TGTGCCAGCAGTGAACAAGCCAAAAACATTCAGTACTTC
TRBV28	TRBJ1-2	few	-	CASTTGPYGYTF	TGTGCCAGCACGACAGGCCCCTATGGCTACACCTTC
TRBV6-4	TRBJ2-1	-	-	CASSDLSLGEQFF	TGTGCCAGCAGTGACCTTTCCCTAGGGGAGCAGTTCTTC
TRBV5-4	TRBJ2-1	few	-	CASSLAGSYNEQFF	TGTGCCAGCAGCTTGGCCGGCAGTTACAATGAGCAGTTCTTC
TRBV10-3	TRBJ2-7	few	-	CAISETVFGSYEQYF	TGTGCCATCAGTGAGACAGTTTTTGGGTCCTACGAGCAGTACTTC
TRBV13	TRBJ2-7	-	TRBD1	CASSLAGTGFSYEQYF	TGTGCCAGCAGCCTAGCCGGGACAGGATTCTCCTACGAGCAGTACTTC
TRBV13	TRBJ2-5	-	-	CASSPFRSETQYF	TGTGCCAGCAGCCCATTTCGGTCAGAGACCCAGTACTTC
TRBV18	TRBJ2-7	-	-	CASSPDPFDEQYF	TGTGCCAGCTCACCGGACCCGTTCGACGAGCAGTACTTC
TRBV5-4	TRBJ2-3	-	-	CASGQFNTDTQYF	TGTGCCAGCGGACAGTTCAACACAGATACGCAGTATTTT
TRBV2	TRBJ2-3	few	TRBD2	CASSPGGGNADTQYF	TGTGCCAGCAGCCCCGGCGGGGGGAACGCAGATACGCAGTATTTT
TRBV7-2	TRBJ2-3	-	TRBD2	CASSFSGGAGADTQYF	TGTGCCAGCAGCTTTAGCGGGGGGGCCGGAGCAGATACGCAGTATTTT
TRBV30	TRBJ1-2	few	TRBD1	CAWKGAGGYTF	TGTGCCTGGAAGGGGGCGGGCGGCTACACCTTC
TRBV5-1	TRBJ2-7	-	-	CASSLNDGVQQYF	TGCGCCAGCAGTCTTAACGACGGCGTCCAGCAGTACTTC
TRBV15	TRBJ1-5	few	-	CATSRDTSNQPQHF	TGTGCCACCAGCAGGGACACTAGCAATCAGCCCCAGCATTTT
TRBV29-1	TRBJ2-5	-	TRBD1	CSGAPGTGGQAQYF	TGCAGCGGAGCCCCCGGGACAGGGGGGCAGGCCCAGTACTTC
TRBV7-6	TRBJ2-7	-	-	CASRPSVSSYEQYF	TGTGCCAGCCGTCCGTCGGTGAGCTCCTACGAGCAGTACTTC
TRBV10-2	TRBJ2-5	-	-	CASIPGRGRVGHRAETQYF	TGCGCCAGCATCCCGGGGCGGGGCCGTGTGGGACACCGGGCGGAGACCCAGTACTTC
TRBV7-9	TRBJ2-3	-	-	CASSLFVLTDTQYF	TGTGCCAGCAGCTTATTCGTGCTCACAGATACGCAGTATTTT
TRBV30	TRBJ1-4	-	TRBD1	CAWMGQGNEKLFF	TGTGCCTGGATGGGACAGGGGAATGAAAAACTGTTTTTT
TRBV7-2	TRBJ2-3	-	TRBD1	CASTHSRDRGTDTQYF	TGTGCCAGCACCCATTCCCGGGACAGGGGCACAGATACGCAGTATTTT
TRBV27	TRBJ1-6	few	-	CASSFGRHPSPLHF	TGTGCCAGCAGTTTTGGAAGGCATCCTTCACCCCTCCACTTT
TRBV9	TRBJ1-2	few	-	CASSVNGGYTF	TGTGCCAGCAGCGTAAATGGGGGCTACACCTTC
TRBV28	TRBJ1-1	-	-	CASSPNGWRAVTEAFF	TGTGCCAGCAGTCCAAACGGGTGGCGGGCGGTCACTGAAGCTTTCTTT
TRBV28	TRBJ2-1	few	TRBD1	CASSLPRTGSPSYNEQFF	TGTGCCAGCAGTTTACCCCGGACAGGGAGTCCCTCCTACAATGAGCAGTTCTTC
TRBV9	TRBJ1-1	-	-	CASSSGGSTEAFF	TGTGCCAGCAGCTCCGGGGGTAGCACTGAAGCTTTCTTT
TRBV18	TRBJ2-7	few	TRBD1	CASSPAGQGSYEQYF	TGTGCCAGCTCACCGGCGGGACAGGGCTCCTACGAGCAGTACTTC
TRBV21-1	TRBJ2-7	-	-	CASSNVPGRWCYEQYF	TGTGCCAGCAGCAACGTCCCGGGCAGGTGGTGCTACGAGCAGTACTTC
TRBV6-5	TRBJ1-1	-	-	CASSSEQGNEAFF	TGTGCCAGCAGTTCGGAACAGGGAAATGAAGCTTTCTTT